This T cell receptor beta chain was identified in a study of a mutant IDH1 vaccine in newly diagnosed glioma. Across the whole study: Every participant had undergone radiotherapy, temozolomide, or both before, and most underwent both. Study results and limitations: No link was apparently found between pseudoprogression and changes in top peripheral T cell clonotypes.

The time point denotes: week 23, last vaccination. Doses comprised 300 ug of mutant IDH1 20-mer peptide each, plus topical imiquimod. Germline-derived CDR1 and CDR2 are LGHNA and YNFKEQ. Trimming cost V 2 bases and J 5 bases, with 7 bases left between them. The CDR3 extends over 13 amino acids. The method was immunoSEQ multiplex PCR; TCRdb's version includes in-frame clones alone and lacks a portion of them. The table includes 30,000 to 40,000 clones, 75% to 85% detected once. With regard to this clone: The antigen is undetermined.

The clonotype was recovered from a man aged 35-49 years with glioma. This sequence joins TRBV4-2 and TRBJ1-5, with D hard to call. The input for sequencing was PBMCs, taken from a glioma patient whose treatment included an IDH1 peptide vaccine. The CDR3: CASSQREDQPQHF. CDR3 coding DNA: TGTGCCAGCAGCCAACGGGAAGATCAGCCCCAGCATTTT.